The sequence of this T cell receptor (beta chain) was determined in a study of cytomegalovirus exposure and HLA in healthy donors. PCR was performed using 60 Vbeta and 13 Jbeta primers. Libraries were prepared by immunoSEQ multiplex PCR; TCRdb keeps only in-frame clonotypes and omits some of them. The sample holds fewer than 150,000 clones, around 80% seen once. Germline-derived CDR1 and CDR2 are MNHEY and SMNVEV (reference sequence). The CDR3 spans 14 residues. V gave up 6 bases and J gave up 6 bases; unmatched junction bases: 8. This clonotype originated in a young man in good health and CMV-seronegative. Sequencing was done on a sample of PBMCs. The chain has TRBV27 and TRBJ1-5; 7 bases are a match to TRBD1. Written as DNA, the CDR3 is TGTGCCAGCAGGGCAGGGAGGACAGGTCAGCCCCAGCATTTT. As protein: CASRAGRTGQPQHF.